The T cell receptor (beta chain) under discussion was sequenced for a study of monozygotic twins with cystic fibrosis. As for this clone: Antigen unknown.

Clones were read by immunoSEQ multiplex PCR, and TCRdb kept only the in-frame ones, dropping some. This sample has about 20,000 clones, with under 95% found just once. V lost 5 bases, J lost 3 bases, and 17 bases lay in between. The CDR3 is 15 residues long. Germline CDR1 and CDR2: SGHRS and YFSETQ. The study, taken as a whole, reports: Shared CDR3 numbers were not associated with age, concordance or severity. Monozygotic CF twin pairs shared significantly more nucleotide-identical clonotypes than unrelated CF individuals did. J usage was most co-twin-similar in 8 of 16 pairs, V in 13. The repertoire was suggested to be naive-dominated, clonality median approximately 0.0093.

The chain is built from TRBV5-1 and TRBJ1-2; D remains unclear. The sample taken for sequencing was blood. The clonotype was recovered from a girl under 10 years old with cystic fibrosis. CDR3 residues: CASSPDGRTYYGYTF. Written as DNA, the CDR3 is TGCGCCAGCAGTCCGGACGGCAGGACGTACTATGGCTACACCTTC. The full variable domain, its missing parts supplied by reference TRBV5-1 and TRBJ1-2, is KAGVTQTPRYLIKTRGQQVTLSCSPISGHRSVSWYQQTPGQGLQFLFEYFSETQRNKGNFPGRFSGRQFSNSRSEMNVSTLELGDSALYLCASSPDGRTYYGYTFGSGTRLTVV.